The 18 T cell receptor beta chains presented below share a single source sample, sequenced in a study of radiation and T cells in renal cell carcinoma. The treatment was: 15 Gy SBRT to primary tumor, nephrectomy 4 weeks later. The method was immunoSEQ multiplex PCR; TCRdb's version includes in-frame clones alone and lacks a portion of them. The sample lists nearly 20,000 clones, around 63% occurring once. The sample was tumor tissue, taken from a patient whose treatment included radiotherapy and nephrectomy. The receptor source for this set is a woman aged 65 to 85 with renal cell carcinoma.

CDR3: CASSLEGQGANQPQHF. As DNA, the CDR3 is TGTGCCAGCAGCTTAGAAGGACAAGGGGCCAATCAGCCCCAGCATTTT. This chain joins TRBV7-2 and TRBJ1-5, with D maybe TRBD1 (5 bases). CDR1 is SGHTA, CDR2 FQGNSA, per germline. This CDR3 region has 16 residues. Trimming cost V 1 base and J 3 bases, with 13 bases left between them.

V is TRBV11-2 and J is TRBJ1-1; D is unresolved. CDR1 is SGHAT and CDR2 is FQNNGV in the germline V gene. Trimming took 1 base from V and 0 from J, leaving 15 bases between them. CDR3 size: 17 residues. The CDR3 here is CASSLGWQILLNTEAFF. The CDR3 DNA reads TGTGCCAGCAGCTTAGGGTGGCAGATACTCCTGAACACTGAAGCTTTCTTT.

The chain links TRBV6-1 to TRBJ1-2; possible D gene TRBD1, 6 bases. The V end lost 7 bases, the J end lost 4 bases, and 13 bases lay between the germline ends. This CDR3 is 13 amino acids long. Germline CDR1 reads MNHNS; CDR2 reads SASEGT. CDR3 protein: CASKSWGAYGYTF. CDR3 coding DNA: TGTGCCAGCAAGTCCTGGGGGGCCTATGGCTACACCTTC.

The chain joins TRBV5-4 to TRBJ2-7; D possibly corresponds to TRBD1 (5 bases). V was trimmed by 3 bases and J by 5 bases, leaving 18 bases between them. Germline CDR1 is SGHNT and CDR2 is YYREEE (reference sequence). CDR3 length: 15 residues. The CDR3 reads CASSSPTGRANEQYF. The CDR3 DNA reads as TGTGCCAGCAGCTCTCCCACAGGTCGGGCTAACGAGCAGTACTTC. The variable domain in full, completed from reference TRBV5-4 and TRBJ2-7, reads ETGVTQSPTHLIKTRGQQVTLRCSSQSGHNTVSWYQQALGQGPQFIFQYYREEENGRGNFPPRFSGLQFPNYSSELNVNALELDDSALYLCASSSPTGRANEQYFGPGTRLTVT.

The V and J genes are TRBV6-1 and TRBJ2-4; no definite D call. This CDR3 is built from 12 residues. Looked up from germline, CDR1 is MNHNS and CDR2 is SASEGT. Trimming removed 3 bases from V and 7 bases from J, with 7 bases in between. The CDR3 loop reads CASSDPGNIQYF. The CDR3 DNA reads as TGTGCCAGCAGTGATCCCGGGAACATTCAGTACTTC.

V gene TRBV5-4 combines with J gene TRBJ2-3; 7 bases align to TRBD1. J was trimmed by 1 base and V by 4 bases; bases with no gene match: 12. The CDR3 has 17 amino acids. Germline CDR1 reads SGHNT; CDR2 reads YYREEE (reference sequence). CDR3 residues: CASSPSSTGLGTDTQYF. DNA for the CDR3: TGTGCCAGCAGCCCTTCATCGACAGGGCTGGGCACAGATACGCAGTATTTT. Based on the CDR3 plus reference TRBV5-4 and TRBJ2-3, the full variable domain is ETGVTQSPTHLIKTRGQQVTLRCSSQSGHNTVSWYQQALGQGPQFIFQYYREEENGRGNFPPRFSGLQFPNYSSELNVNALELDDSALYLCASSPSSTGLGTDTQYFGPGTRLTVL.

This clone has more than one count but fewer than ten. The gene calls are TRBV7-9 and TRBJ1-2; D is ambiguous. This CDR3 is 12 amino acids long. V was shortened by 3 bases and J by 2 bases, with 4 bases between the two germline ends. Germline V gives CDR1 SEHNR, CDR2 FQNEAQ (reference sequence). DNA of the CDR3: TGTGCCAGCAGCTTGACCAACTATGGCTACACCTTC. Translating it yields CASSLTNYGYTF.

The J gene is TRBJ2-2, the V gene TRBV21-1. TRBV21-1 is classified as a pseudogene. This CDR3 contains 14 residues. The CDR3 spells CASSKGKAPGELFF. For the CDR3, the DNA is TGTGCCAGCAGCAAGGGGAAGGCCCCCGGGGAGCTGTTTTTT.

This clone was found once. At one end the junction does not follow the germline gene, possibly because of a read error. Distinct nucleotide sequences in the sample also encode this CDR3. The V gene is TRBV19, the J gene TRBJ2-2, with 7 bases aligning to TRBD1. In germline, CDR1 is LNHDA, CDR2 SQIVND (reference sequence). The CDR3 loop spans 15 amino acids. The CDR3 sequence: CASSIGTGDTGELFF. The CDR3 DNA reads TGTGCCAGTAGTATAGGTACAGGGGACACTGGGGAGCTGTTTTTT.

V usage is TRBV7-2 and J usage is TRBJ2-5, with a possible D match to TRBD2 (6 bases). The tail of the sequence fits TRBJ2-7 better, so the J call may be wrong. CDR1 SGHTA and CDR2 FQGNSA come from the germline V gene. CDR3 size: 12 residues. The CDR3: CASSADYYEQYF. For the CDR3, the DNA is TGTGCCAGCAGCGCGGACTACTACGAGCAGTACTTC.

The chain has TRBV7-9 and TRBJ2-7, with D perhaps matching TRBD1 or TRBD2 (5 bases each). The germline V and J ends were trimmed by 10 bases and 1 base, with 11 bases remaining between them. This CDR3 has 12 amino acids. The V gene's germline CDR1 is SEHNR and CDR2 FQNEAQ (reference sequence). The CDR3 bases are TGTGCCACCGGGGACGGTTCCTACGAGCAGTACTTC. Its translation is CATGDGSYEQYF.

The V and J genes are TRBV6-5 and TRBJ1-1; TRBD1 might be the D (5 bases). This CDR3 is 13 amino acids long. Trimming cost V 8 bases and J 5 bases, with 15 bases left between them. Per germline, CDR1 MNHEY and CDR2 SVGAGI. CDR3 region: CASRQLMGTEAFF. DNA of the CDR3: TGTGCCAGCCGACAGTTGATGGGGACTGAAGCTTTCTTT.

The V gene is TRBV5-1, the J gene TRBJ1-1; a weak D match, TRBD1 (6 bases). Germline loops: CDR1 SGHRS, CDR2 YFSETQ. CDR3 length: 15 residues. Trimming shortened V by 1 base and J by 5 bases, and 15 bases separated the two germline ends. The CDR3 reads CASSLFGGEVTEAFF. The CDR3 DNA is TGCGCCAGCAGCTTGTTTGGGGGCGAGGTGACTGAAGCTTTCTTT. The entire variable domain, with the rest obtained from reference TRBV5-1 and TRBJ1-1, is as follows: KAGVTQTPRYLIKTRGQQVTLSCSPISGHRSVSWYQQTPGQGLQFLFEYFSETQRNKGNFPGRFSGRQFSNSRSEMNVSTLELGDSALYLCASSLFGGEVTEAFFGQGTRLTVV.

This clone was counted a few times. The chain combines TRBV19 with TRBJ2-2, with D perhaps matching TRBD1 or TRBD2 (5 bases each). V lost 5 bases and J 8 bases, leaving 15 bases between the germline ends. The length of the CDR3 is 14 residues. Germline loops: CDR1 LNHDA, CDR2 SQIVND (reference sequence). Here the CDR3 DNA reads TGTGCCAGTAGTCCCGGACGGGGCCGGGGGGAGCTGTTTTTT. Translation gives CASSPGRGRGELFF. Complete variable domain (other parts from reference TRBV19 and TRBJ2-2): DGGITQSPKYLFRKEGQNVTLSCEQNLNHDAMYWYRQDPGQGLRLIYYSQIVNDFQKGDIAEGYSVSREKKESFPLTVTSAQKNPTAFYLCASSPGRGRGELFFGEGSRLTVL.

This chain joins TRBV9 and TRBJ1-1; D is possibly TRBD1 (5 bases). Trimming left V 0 bases short and J 6 bases short, with 9 bases between. Germline V gene lookup returns CDR1 SGDLS and CDR2 YYNGEE. The CDR3 consists of 13 residues. The CDR3 here is CASSVEAGSEAFF. The CDR3 bases are TGTGCCAGCAGCGTAGAAGCAGGGTCTGAAGCTTTCTTT.

The CDR3 sequence: CASRDTGGWGYTF. CDR3 nucleotide sequence: TGTGCCAGCAGGGATACAGGGGGCTGGGGCTACACCTTC. This chain links TRBV27 with TRBJ1-2; 9 bases align to TRBD1. V was pared by 6 bases and J by 8 bases, with 7 bases of the junction left unmatched. The CDR3 consists of 13 residues. From germline, CDR1 is MNHEY and CDR2 SMNVEV (reference sequence).

The chain employs TRBV5-4 and TRBJ1-1; D is unclear. Trimming pared 4 bases from V and 2 bases from J, leaving 18 bases between. CDR1 and CDR2 (germline): SGHNT, YYREEE (reference sequence). The CDR3 length is 16 residues. The CDR3 coding sequence is TGTGCCAGCAGCCAAGGGCGTACGGGTCCAAACACTGAAGCTTTCTTT. Protein product: CASSQGRTGPNTEAFF. The full variable domain, completed using reference TRBV5-4 and TRBJ1-1, is ETGVTQSPTHLIKTRGQQVTLRCSSQSGHNTVSWYQQALGQGPQFIFQYYREEENGRGNFPPRFSGLQFPNYSSELNVNALELDDSALYLCASSQGRTGPNTEAFFGQGTRLTVV.

The V gene is TRBV11-2, the J gene TRBJ2-3, with 9 bases fitting TRBD2. The V and J ends lost 0 bases and 1 base, in that order; junction bases with no gene match: 2. CDR3 length equals 16 residues. Per the germline V gene, CDR1 is SGHAT and CDR2 is FQNNGV. CDR3 amino acids: CASSLEVAGGTDTQYF. In nucleotides, the CDR3 is TGTGCCAGCAGCTTAGAGGTAGCGGGGGGCACAGATACGCAGTATTTT.